Each of the 10 T cell receptor beta chains below was sequenced from the same sample in a study of spatial heterogeneity in lung cancer. This sample's time point: sample taken at primary tumor resection. In TCRdb, the 5' RACE reads were re-called with MiXCR into one record per CDR3 protein. The table shows about 78,000 distinct CDR3 sequences, with approximately 8% occurring only once. Sequencing was performed on PBMCs, taken at surgery. These TCRs come from a male donor with early-stage non-small cell lung cancer.

The V and J genes are TRBV3-1 and TRBJ1-1; 11 nucleotides align to TRBD1. V lost 4 bases to trimming and J lost 7 bases; unmatched junction nucleotides: 5. CDR3 length: 14 residues. Per germline, CDR1 LGHDT and CDR2 YNNKEL (reference sequence). This chain's CDR3 is CASSRQDRGLEAFF. CDR3 DNA: TGTGCCAGCAGCCGACAGGACAGGGGGCTTGAAGCTTTCTTT.

A few counts support this clonotype. The chain is built from TRBV19 and TRBJ2-1; a possible D gene is TRBD1 (6 bases). CDR1 is LNHDA and CDR2 is SQIVND in the germline V gene (reference sequence). Trimming stripped 6 bases from V and 7 bases from J, with 19 bases between. The CDR3 spans 15 residues. The CDR3 nucleotides are TGTGCCAGTAGCCCTTACTATGGGGGCTGGAATGAGCAGTTCTTC. Protein: CASSPYYGGWNEQFF.

This clonotype was observed at least ten times. The J gene is TRBJ1-1, the V gene TRBV7-2, with D hard to call. Trimming took off 5 bases at V and 1 base at J, with 8 bases between the two ends. Germline V gene data show CDR1 as SGHTA and CDR2 as FQGNSA. The CDR3 consists of 13 residues. CDR3 nucleotides: TGTGCCAGCAGCGAACAGAAGAACACTGAAGCTTTCTTT. Its protein is CASSEQKNTEAFF.

This clonotype was seen at least ten times. The gene calls are TRBV5-1 and TRBJ2-5, with 8 bases fitting TRBD1. CDR1 and CDR2 (germline): SGHRS, YFSETQ. V lost 4 bases and J lost 5; bases outside the gene matches: 13. The CDR3 covers 16 residues. Written as DNA, the CDR3 is TGCGCCAGCAGCCGGATCCGACAGGGGACGGGCGAGACCCAGTACTTC. This encodes CASSRIRQGTGETQYF.

This clonotype has at least ten counts. In nucleotides, the CDR3 is TGTGCCATCAGTAACAAACAAGCACGAAAGGCCTACGAGCAGTACTTC. It encodes CAISNKQARKAYEQYF. V gene TRBV10-3 combines with J gene TRBJ2-7; D is unclear. This CDR3 spans 16 amino acids. The V gene lost 5 bases and the J gene lost 2 bases, with 19 bases spanning the gap. The germline V gene encodes CDR1 ENHRY and CDR2 SYGVKD.

Many counts were recorded for this clonotype. The genes are TRBV10-2 and TRBJ1-5, with D perhaps matching TRBD1 (5 bases). Per germline, CDR1 WSHSY and CDR2 SAAADI. Trimming shortened V by 3 bases and J by 5 bases, and 17 bases separated the two germline ends. The CDR3 contains 16 residues. CDR3 in DNA: TGCGCCAGCAGTGAAGGGGCAGGAGGAATTGATCAGCCCCAGCATTTT. This gives the protein CASSEGAGGIDQPQHF.

For this clonotype: With a much larger clone just one base away, this may be a read error. V is TRBV5-4 and J is TRBJ2-7; D remains ambiguous. Trimming removed 0 bases from V and 3 bases from J, with 10 bases in between. The CDR3 spans 14 residues. Per the germline V gene, CDR1 is SGHNT and CDR2 is YYREEE (reference sequence). In DNA, the CDR3 is TGTGCCAGCAGCTTGGTCCAGCGACGCTACGAGCAGTACTTC. Translating it yields CASSLVQRRYEQYF.

This clonotype occurred a few times. CDR3 in amino acids: CASSVGSNQPQHF. CDR3 bases: TGTGCCAGCAGCGTTGGATCAAATCAGCCCCAGCATTTT. The rearrangement uses TRBV9 and TRBJ1-5; D gene uncertain. V lost 2 bases and J 4 bases, leaving 7 bases between the germline ends. CDR1 is SGDLS and CDR2 is YYNGEE in the germline V gene. This CDR3 has 13 residues. Supplemented by reference TRBV9 and TRBJ1-5, the full variable domain reads DSGVTQTPKHLITATGQRVTLRCSPRSGDLSVYWYQQSLDQGLQFLIQYYNGEERAKGNILERFSAQQFPDLHSELNLSSLELGDSALYFCASSVGSNQPQHFGDGTRLSIL.

The genes are TRBV28 and TRBJ2-1, with 8 bases fitting TRBD2. The germline gives CDR1 MDHEN, CDR2 SYDVKM. V shed 4 bases and J 12 bases; nucleotides not matched to a gene: 8. CDR3 length: 13 amino acids. The CDR3 DNA reads TGTGCCAGCAGTTCGGGACTAGTTGTGGGGCAGTTCTTC. Amino acids: CASSSGLVVGQFF.

This clonotype came up many times. The chain carries TRBV12-3 or TRBV12-4 and TRBJ2-1; D not certain. V was pared by 1 base and J by 4 bases, with 8 bases between. The CDR3 loop spans 14 amino acids. The CDR3, as DNA: TGTGCCAGCAGTTTAGAAGCCGATTACAATGAGCAGTTCTTC. Protein: CASSLEADYNEQFF.